What follows are 30 T cell receptor beta chains derived from one specimen sequenced in a study of graft-versus-host responses after intestinal transplantation. For these TCRs, the target antigens are not known. The data were produced by immunoSEQ multiplex PCR, yet TCRdb's version contains in-frame clones alone and is incomplete. This sample has 95,000 to 110,000 clones, with roughly 84% found just once. The source material was unstimulated CD4+ T cells sorted from spleen or lymph node cells, sampled before intestinal transplant. The receptor set was obtained from a human donor who received an intestinal transplant.

This sequence joins TRBV5-1 and TRBJ2-6; unclear D gene. This CDR3 is built from 14 residues. The germline gives CDR1 SGHRS, CDR2 YFSETQ. Trimming cost V 0 bases and J 2 bases, with 3 bases left between them. The CDR3 bases are TGCGCCAGCAGCTTGGGCGCTGGGGCCAACGTCCTGACTTTC. Its protein is CASSLGAGANVLTF.

The rearrangement joins TRBV5-1 to TRBJ2-2, with D tentatively TRBD1 (5 bases). The CDR3 length is 13 residues. Trimming took 4 bases from V and 6 from J, leaving 10 bases between them. Per the germline V gene, CDR1 is SGHRS and CDR2 is YFSETQ. The CDR3 sequence: CASSLGVAGELFF. CDR3 nucleotides: TGCGCCAGCAGCCTAGGGGTTGCCGGGGAGCTGTTTTTT. The full variable domain, with the rest looked up from reference TRBV5-1 and TRBJ2-2, is KAGVTQTPRYLIKTRGQQVTLSCSPISGHRSVSWYQQTPGQGLQFLFEYFSETQRNKGNFPGRFSGRQFSNSRSEMNVSTLELGDSALYLCASSLGVAGELFFGEGSRLTVL.

This clone was observed a few times. The chain is built from TRBV5-4 and TRBJ2-1; TRBD2 is a possible D gene (7 bases). The CDR3 runs to 15 residues. V shed 4 bases and J shed 5 bases, with 16 bases lying between them. The germline gives CDR1 SGHNT, CDR2 YYREEE (reference sequence). CDR3 bases: TGTGCCAGCAGCGTGTTCCAGCGGGACAACAATGAGCAGTTCTTC. Protein: CASSVFQRDNNEQFF. Full variable domain (remainder filled in from reference TRBV5-4 and TRBJ2-1): ETGVTQSPTHLIKTRGQQVTLRCSSQSGHNTVSWYQQALGQGPQFIFQYYREEENGRGNFPPRFSGLQFPNYSSELNVNALELDDSALYLCASSVFQRDNNEQFFGPGTRLTVL.

The chain couples TRBV6-1 to TRBJ1-2, with D maybe TRBD1 (6 bases). V lost 6 bases to trimming and J lost 3 bases, with 14 bases between them. CDR3 length: 14 amino acids. Looked up from germline, CDR1 is MNHNS and CDR2 is SASEGT. CDR3 coding DNA: TGTGCCAGCAGGCTACAGGCAGGGGACTATGGCTACACCTTC. Protein sequence: CASRLQAGDYGYTF.

The chain couples TRBV5-1 to TRBJ2-7; 11 nucleotides agree with TRBD2. The ends lost 4 bases at V and 5 bases at J; junction bases unmatched: 8. This CDR3 comprises 15 residues. From germline, CDR1 is SGHRS and CDR2 YFSETQ. The CDR3 region has the DNA TGCGCCAGCAGCCCGTTAGCGGGAGGGCAGGACGAGCAGTACTTC. Protein: CASSPLAGGQDEQYF.

The CDR3 is CASSQSFLSEAFF. The CDR3 DNA follows: TGTGCCAGCAGCCAATCCTTTCTATCTGAAGCTTTCTTT. The V call is TRBV16, the J call TRBJ1-1; D call uncertain. Germline lookup yields CDR1 KGHSY and CDR2 FQNENV. The germline V and J ends were trimmed by 0 bases and 6 bases, with 8 bases remaining between them. The CDR3 is made up of 13 amino acids.

The chain uses TRBV28 and TRBJ1-2; maybe TRBD1 (5 bases). The germline V gene has CDR1 MDHEN and CDR2 SYDVKM. This CDR3 has 14 residues. Trimming took 3 bases from V and 2 from J, leaving 10 bases between them. CDR3 amino acids: CASSFGTQNYGYTF. DNA for the CDR3: TGTGCCAGCAGTTTTGGGACTCAGAACTATGGCTACACCTTC.

The chain recombines TRBV5-1 with TRBJ2-1; 8 bases fit TRBD1. CDR1 and CDR2 from the germline V gene are SGHRS and YFSETQ. The CDR3 is made up of 16 amino acids. Germline trimming cut 0 bases from V and 3 bases from J; bases unmatched to any gene: 5. CDR3 region: CASSLADRANYNEQFF. DNA of the CDR3: TGCGCCAGCAGCTTGGCGGACAGGGCCAACTACAATGAGCAGTTCTTC.

The rearrangement joins TRBV7-9 to TRBJ2-5; 8 bases are shared with TRBD2. V dropped 3 bases and J dropped 0; count of bases not matched to a gene: 9. CDR1 is SEHNR, CDR2 FQNEAQ, per germline (reference sequence). This CDR3 comprises 17 residues. The CDR3 spells CASSLGRASGYQETQYF. The CDR3 DNA reads as TGTGCCAGCAGCTTGGGTCGGGCTAGCGGGTACCAAGAGACCCAGTACTTC. The entire variable domain, with the rest obtained from reference TRBV7-9 and TRBJ2-5, is as follows: DTGVSQNPRHKITKRGQNVTFRCDPISEHNRLYWYRQTLGQGPEFLTYFQNEAQLEKSRLLSDRFSAERPKGSFSTLEIQRTEQGDSAMYLCASSLGRASGYQETQYFGPGTRLLVL.

The chain couples TRBV2 to TRBJ1-1; D possibly corresponds to TRBD1 (5 bases). Trimming took 4 bases from V and 3 from J, leaving 15 bases between them. The CDR3 sequence is 15 residues long. CDR1 SNHLY and CDR2 FYNNEI come from the germline V gene. In nucleotides, the CDR3 is TGTGCCAGCAGTGCAGAGAGGACACCTTACACTGAAGCTTTCTTT. Translating gives CASSAERTPYTEAFF. Variable domain in full (rest from reference TRBV2 and TRBJ1-1): EPEVTQTPSHQVTQMGQEVILRCVPISNHLYFYWYRQILGQKVEFLVSFYNNEISEKSEIFDDQFSVERPDGSNFTLKIRSTKLEDSAMYFCASSAERTPYTEAFFGQGTRLTVV.

A word on this clone: Other DNA variants within this sample encode the same CDR3. The V and J genes are TRBV7-9 and TRBJ1-3; unclear D gene. Germline CDR1 is SEHNR and CDR2 is FQNEAQ (reference sequence). This CDR3 spans 13 amino acids. Between the trimmed V and J ends, which lost 0 bases and 4 bases, there was a span of 4 bases. CDR3 sequence (DNA): TGTGCCAGCAGCTTAGCTGGAGGAAACACCATATATTTT. Residues: CASSLAGGNTIYF.

This chain joins TRBV7-3 and TRBJ2-5; TRBD2 aligns across 14 bases. Germline V gene lookup returns CDR1 SGHTA and CDR2 FQGTGA. The V gene end was trimmed by 4 bases and the J gene end by 2 bases; junction bases not matched to a gene: 6. This CDR3 is built from 17 residues. CDR3 residues: CASSSGLAGVRQETQYF. The CDR3 DNA sequence: TGTGCCAGCAGCTCGGGACTAGCGGGAGTCCGGCAAGAGACCCAGTACTTC.

This chain joins TRBV28 and TRBJ2-3, with D perhaps TRBD1 or TRBD2 (6 bases each). CDR1 MDHEN and CDR2 SYDVKM come from the germline V gene. V lost 5 bases, J lost 4 bases, and 19 bases lay in between. This CDR3 is built from 16 residues. The CDR3 region has the DNA TGTGCCAGCAGTCCCGGAGGGGGGAATTTCGCAGATACGCAGTATTTT. Residues: CASSPGGGNFADTQYF.

This sequence joins TRBV7-9 and TRBJ2-1; D possibly corresponds to TRBD2 (6 bases). Per germline, CDR1 SEHNR and CDR2 FQNEAQ (reference sequence). This CDR3 has 15 residues. Trimming cost V 1 base and J 5 bases, with 12 bases left between them. The CDR3 region has the DNA TGTGCCAGCAGCTTAGGGCTAGCGCCGAACAATGAGCAGTTCTTC. Translating it yields CASSLGLAPNNEQFF.

The chain recombines TRBV5-4 with TRBJ2-7; D is perhaps TRBD2 (6 bases). CDR1 is SGHNT, CDR2 YYREEE, per germline (reference sequence). This CDR3 has 13 amino acids. With 3 bases removed from V and 5 bases from J, the gap between germline ends came to 12 bases. The CDR3 reads CASSSTSLDEQYF. DNA of the CDR3: TGTGCCAGCAGCTCCACTAGCTTAGACGAGCAGTACTTC.

The V call is TRBV10-3, the J call TRBJ2-5; 10 nucleotides align to TRBD1. This CDR3 spans 15 amino acids. Germline CDR1 is ENHRY and CDR2 is SYGVKD. Trimming took 6 bases from V and 5 from J; bases not matched to a gene: 9. Written as DNA, the CDR3 is TGTGCCATCAGGGGACACCGGGACAGGGGTGAGACCCAGTACTTC. As protein: CAIRGHRDRGETQYF.

The rearrangement uses TRBV5-4 and TRBJ1-6; D unclear. The germline V and J ends were trimmed by 3 bases and 4 bases, with 23 bases remaining between them. Germline assignment: CDR1 SGHNT and CDR2 YYREEE (reference sequence). This CDR3 contains 19 residues. Here the CDR3 DNA reads TGTGCCAGCAGCTCCTCGTTGGGGTCTTACCGGGGTTATAATTCACCCCTCCACTTT. This gives the protein CASSSSLGSYRGYNSPLHF.

The chain links TRBV2 to TRBJ1-2; D might be TRBD1 (5 bases). V gave up 6 bases and J gave up 6 bases, with 17 bases separating them. Germline V CDR1 and CDR2: SNHLY, FYNNEI. CDR3 length: 14 amino acids. The chain's CDR3 is CASRTRDGGNGYTF. In DNA form, the CDR3 reads TGTGCCAGCAGAACCCGGGACGGGGGTAATGGCTACACCTTC. The variable domain in full, with the rest retrieved from reference TRBV2 and TRBJ1-2, is EPEVTQTPSHQVTQMGQEVILRCVPISNHLYFYWYRQILGQKVEFLVSFYNNEISEKSEIFDDQFSVERPDGSNFTLKIRSTKLEDSAMYFCASRTRDGGNGYTFGSGTRLTVV.

V and J are TRBV5-1 and TRBJ1-2; 7 bases are shared with TRBD1. CDR3 length: 14 residues. The trim removed 3 bases at V and 6 bases at J, leaving 8 bases unmatched. Germline V lookup: CDR1 SGHRS, CDR2 YFSETQ. The DNA for the CDR3 is TGCGCCAGCAGCTCCAGACAGGGTCGGGATGGCTACACCTTC. Its protein product is CASSSRQGRDGYTF.

The chain uses TRBV4-2 and TRBJ2-1; 12 positions agree with TRBD2. Trimming at V came to 1 base and at J to 7 bases, leaving 5 bases not matched to a gene. The CDR3 consists of 16 residues. CDR1 is LGHNA and CDR2 is YNFKEQ in the germline V gene. CDR3 amino acids: CASSQGLAGVVNEQFF. For the CDR3, the DNA is TGTGCCAGCAGCCAAGGACTAGCGGGGGTTGTGAATGAGCAGTTCTTC.

The sample holds one count of this clone. The J gene is TRBJ2-7, the V gene TRBV5-1; 9 bases align to TRBD1. The V and J ends lost 4 bases and 6 bases, in that order; junction bases with no gene match: 8. Germline V gives CDR1 SGHRS, CDR2 YFSETQ. This CDR3 region has 14 residues. CDR3 region: CASSTGQGYSEQYF. CDR3 bases: TGCGCCAGCAGCACCGGACAGGGGTATTCCGAGCAGTACTTC.

In DNA, the CDR3 is TGTGCCAGCAGCTTAGGACTAGCGGGGATTGCACGGAATGAGCAGTTCTTC. Translation gives CASSLGLAGIARNEQFF. J is TRBJ2-1 and V is TRBV7-9, with TRBD2 matching over 11 bases. Per germline, CDR1 SEHNR and CDR2 FQNEAQ (reference sequence). There are 17 residues in the CDR3. V dropped 1 base and J dropped 7; count of bases not matched to a gene: 9.

CDR3 residues: CASSPRENYGYTF. CDR3 nucleotide sequence: TGTGCCAGCAGCCCCAGGGAAAACTATGGCTACACCTTC. The chain recombines TRBV5-5 with TRBJ1-2; D is possibly TRBD1 (5 bases). This CDR3 is 13 amino acids long. Germline CDR1 and CDR2: SGHKS and YYEKEE (reference sequence). Trimming shortened V by 4 bases and J by 2 bases, and 9 bases separated the two germline ends.

V usage is TRBV6-6 and J usage is TRBJ1-2; D is unclear. CDR3 length equals 13 residues. The germline V gene encodes CDR1 MNHNY and CDR2 SVGAGI (reference sequence). V lost 0 bases and J lost 2, with 4 bases in between. CDR3 in DNA: TGTGCCAGCAGTTACTCCAGAAACTATGGCTACACCTTC. Protein product: CASSYSRNYGYTF.

V usage is TRBV6-1 and J usage is TRBJ2-2; D not resolved. Germline lookup yields CDR1 MNHNS and CDR2 SASEGT. The V and J ends lost 6 bases and 3 bases respectively, with 14 bases between them. The CDR3 totals 15 residues. The CDR3 bases are TGTGCCAGCAGGCCGGGCCAGGCGTACACCGGGGAGCTGTTTTTT. The encoded protein is CASRPGQAYTGELFF.

The V gene is TRBV30, the J gene TRBJ1-5, with 7 bases aligning to TRBD1. The CDR3 loop spans 14 amino acids. The junction had 5 bases not matched to a gene; V was cut back by 6 bases and J by 0 bases. The germline V gene encodes CDR1 GTSNPN and CDR2 SVGIG (reference sequence). The CDR3 bases are TGTGCCTGTCAGACAGGGTATAGCAATCAGCCCCAGCATTTT. It is translated as CACQTGYSNQPQHF.

The chain carries TRBV6-5 and TRBJ2-3; the D is unclear. Trimming removed 7 bases at V and 5 bases at J, with 4 bases between. CDR3 length equals 10 residues. The germline V gene has CDR1 MNHEY and CDR2 SVGAGI. The CDR3 spells CASKGDTQYF. The CDR3 bases are TGTGCCAGCAAGGGAGATACGCAGTATTTT.

V is TRBV2 and J is TRBJ2-5; D might be TRBD1 (5 bases). The CDR3 runs 15 residues. Trimming cost V 5 bases and J 3 bases, with 16 bases left between them. Germline V gene lookup returns CDR1 SNHLY and CDR2 FYNNEI. The CDR3, as DNA: TGTGCCAGCAGTCCCGGTGGGGCTAGAAAAGAGACCCAGTACTTC. Protein sequence: CASSPGGARKETQYF.

The chain carries TRBV7-9 and TRBJ2-7; TRBD2 might be the D (6 bases). The CDR3 contains 14 residues. Germline-derived CDR1 and CDR2 are SEHNR and FQNEAQ (reference sequence). Trimming removed 5 bases at V and 6 bases at J, with 17 bases between. CDR3 coding DNA: TGTGCCAGCAGCCCCCCGACTAGTAATCGCGAGCAGTACTTC. Translation: CASSPPTSNREQYF.

The chain links TRBV5-1 to TRBJ2-3; 8 positions agree with TRBD2. From germline, CDR1 is SGHRS and CDR2 YFSETQ. With V trimmed by 0 bases and J by 5 bases, 11 bases remained unmatched. The CDR3 is made up of 17 amino acids. The CDR3 loop reads CASSLGTSGRYGDTQYF. In DNA form, the CDR3 reads TGCGCCAGCAGCTTGGGCACAAGCGGGAGATACGGAGATACGCAGTATTTT.